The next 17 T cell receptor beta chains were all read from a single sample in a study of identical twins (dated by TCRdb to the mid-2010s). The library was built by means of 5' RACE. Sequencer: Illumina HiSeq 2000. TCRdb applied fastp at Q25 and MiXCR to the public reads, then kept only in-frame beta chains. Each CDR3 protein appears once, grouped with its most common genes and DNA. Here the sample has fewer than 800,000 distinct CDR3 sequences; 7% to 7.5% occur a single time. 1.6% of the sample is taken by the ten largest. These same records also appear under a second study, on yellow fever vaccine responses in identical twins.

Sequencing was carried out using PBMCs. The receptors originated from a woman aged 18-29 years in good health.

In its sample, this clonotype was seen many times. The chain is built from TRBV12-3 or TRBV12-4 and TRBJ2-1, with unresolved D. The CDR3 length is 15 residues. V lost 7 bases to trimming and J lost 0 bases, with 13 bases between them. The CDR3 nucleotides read TGTGCCAGCACTAGACTGAGGAGCTCCTACAATGAGCAGTTCTTC. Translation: CASTRLRSSYNEQFF.

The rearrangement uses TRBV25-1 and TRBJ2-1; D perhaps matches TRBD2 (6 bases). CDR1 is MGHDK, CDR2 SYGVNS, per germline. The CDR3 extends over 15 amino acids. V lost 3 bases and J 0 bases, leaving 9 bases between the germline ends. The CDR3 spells CASSDFGGSYNEQFF. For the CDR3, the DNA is TGTGCCAGCAGTGATTTCGGGGGCTCCTACAATGAGCAGTTCTTC.

CDR3 nucleotide sequence: TGCAGCGTCGCCGGGACGGGGTACAATGAGCAGTTCTTC. Translating gives CSVAGTGYNEQFF. This chain joins TRBV29-1 and TRBJ2-1; either TRBD1 or TRBD2 may fit D (5 bases each). The CDR3 sequence is 13 residues long. V lost 6 bases, J lost 4 bases, and 13 bases lay in between. CDR1 is SQVTM and CDR2 is ANQGSEA in the germline V gene.

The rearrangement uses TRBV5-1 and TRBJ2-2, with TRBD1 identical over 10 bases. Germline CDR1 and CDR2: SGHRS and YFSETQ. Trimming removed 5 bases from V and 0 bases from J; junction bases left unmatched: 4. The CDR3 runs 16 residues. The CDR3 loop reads CASSRGTGANTGELFF. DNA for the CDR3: TGCGCCAGCAGTCGCGGGACAGGGGCGAACACCGGGGAGCTGTTTTTT. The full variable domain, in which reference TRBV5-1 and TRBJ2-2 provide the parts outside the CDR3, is KAGVTQTPRYLIKTRGQQVTLSCSPISGHRSVSWYQQTPGQGLQFLFEYFSETQRNKGNFPGRFSGRQFSNSRSEMNVSTLELGDSALYLCASSRGTGANTGELFFGEGSRLTVL.

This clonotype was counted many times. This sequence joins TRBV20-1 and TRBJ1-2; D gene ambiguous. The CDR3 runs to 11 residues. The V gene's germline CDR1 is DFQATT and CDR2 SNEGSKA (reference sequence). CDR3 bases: TGCAGGGCGTCGGGGAACTATGGCTACACCTTC. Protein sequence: CRASGNYGYTF.

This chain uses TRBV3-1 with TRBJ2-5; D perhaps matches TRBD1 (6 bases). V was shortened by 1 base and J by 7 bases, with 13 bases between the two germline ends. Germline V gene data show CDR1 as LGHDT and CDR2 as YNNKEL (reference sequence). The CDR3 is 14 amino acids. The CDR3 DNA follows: TGTGCCAGCAGCCAAGGACAGGTTCGCGTGACCCAGTACTTC. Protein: CASSQGQVRVTQYF.

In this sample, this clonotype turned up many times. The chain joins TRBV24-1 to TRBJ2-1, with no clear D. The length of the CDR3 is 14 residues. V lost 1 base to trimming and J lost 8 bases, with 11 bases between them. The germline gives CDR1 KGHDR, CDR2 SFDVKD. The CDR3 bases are TGTGCCACCAGTGATTTTAGGGTAAAGGATGAGCAGTTCTTC. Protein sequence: CATSDFRVKDEQFF.

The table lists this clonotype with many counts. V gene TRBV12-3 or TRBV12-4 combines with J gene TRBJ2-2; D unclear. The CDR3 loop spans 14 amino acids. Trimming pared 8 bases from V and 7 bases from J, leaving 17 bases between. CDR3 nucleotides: TGTGCCAGCTCCAGATGGGGAAGTGGCGGGGAGCTGTTTTTT. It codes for CASSRWGSGGELFF.

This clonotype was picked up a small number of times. CDR3 DNA sequence: TGTGCCAGCAGTACCCCGCCACGCGTTGAGCAGTTCTTC. This encodes CASSTPPRVEQFF. The chain carries TRBV6-2 or TRBV6-3 and TRBJ2-1; D remains ambiguous. Trimming took off 5 bases at V and 9 bases at J, with 14 bases between the two ends. Per germline, CDR1 MNHEY and CDR2 SVGEGT. The CDR3 runs 13 residues.

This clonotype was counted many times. CDR3 in DNA: TGTGCCACCAGCAGAGATCTTAAGGGTTTTTTGGATGAGCAGTTCTTC. Translation gives CATSRDLKGFLDEQFF. V usage is TRBV15 and J usage is TRBJ2-1, with D unclear. This CDR3 has 16 residues. The germline V gene encodes CDR1 LNHNV and CDR2 YYDKDF (reference sequence). V was clipped by 0 bases and J by 8 bases, with 17 bases between them.

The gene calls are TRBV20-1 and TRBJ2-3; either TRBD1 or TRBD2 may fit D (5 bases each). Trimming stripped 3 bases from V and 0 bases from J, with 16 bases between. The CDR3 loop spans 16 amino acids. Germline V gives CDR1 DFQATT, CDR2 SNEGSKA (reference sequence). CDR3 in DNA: TGCAGTGCTAGTGATGTTCCGGGGCACAGCACAGATACGCAGTATTTT. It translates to CSASDVPGHSTDTQYF.

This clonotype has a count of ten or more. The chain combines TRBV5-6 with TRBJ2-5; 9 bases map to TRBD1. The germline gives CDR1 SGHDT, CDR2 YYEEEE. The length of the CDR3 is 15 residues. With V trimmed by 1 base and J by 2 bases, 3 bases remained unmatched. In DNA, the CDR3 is TGTGCCAGCAGCTTGTCCGGGACAGGGCAAGAGACCCAGTACTTC. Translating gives CASSLSGTGQETQYF.

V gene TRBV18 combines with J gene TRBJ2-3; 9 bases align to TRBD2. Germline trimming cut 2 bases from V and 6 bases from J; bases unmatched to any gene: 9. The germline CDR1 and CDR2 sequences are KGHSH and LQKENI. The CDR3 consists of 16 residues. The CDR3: CASSPRIAGVGDTQYF. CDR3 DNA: TGTGCCAGCTCACCAAGAATAGCGGGAGTTGGGGATACGCAGTATTTT.

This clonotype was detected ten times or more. In DNA form, the CDR3 reads TGTGCCAGCAGTTTAACAGGTACCTACGAGCAGTACTTC. It is translated as CASSLTGTYEQYF. The chain carries TRBV28 and TRBJ2-7; possible D gene TRBD1, 5 bases. V was clipped by 2 bases and J by 2 bases, with 7 bases between them. The CDR3 loop spans 13 amino acids. Germline V gene sequence: CDR1 MDHEN, CDR2 SYDVKM.

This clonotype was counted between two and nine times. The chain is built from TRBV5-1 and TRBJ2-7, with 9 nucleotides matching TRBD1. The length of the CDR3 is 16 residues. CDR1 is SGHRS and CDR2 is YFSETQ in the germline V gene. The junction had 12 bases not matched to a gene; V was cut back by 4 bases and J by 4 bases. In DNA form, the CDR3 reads TGCGCCAGCAGCACATACCCACCGGGACAGGGTTACGAGCAGTACTTC. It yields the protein CASSTYPPGQGYEQYF.

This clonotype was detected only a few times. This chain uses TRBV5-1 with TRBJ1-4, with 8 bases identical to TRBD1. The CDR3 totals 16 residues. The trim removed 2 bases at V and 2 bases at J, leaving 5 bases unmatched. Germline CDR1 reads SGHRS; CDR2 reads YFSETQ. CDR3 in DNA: TGCGCCAGCAGCTTCGGGACAGGAGATACTAATGAAAAACTGTTTTTT. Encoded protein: CASSFGTGDTNEKLFF.

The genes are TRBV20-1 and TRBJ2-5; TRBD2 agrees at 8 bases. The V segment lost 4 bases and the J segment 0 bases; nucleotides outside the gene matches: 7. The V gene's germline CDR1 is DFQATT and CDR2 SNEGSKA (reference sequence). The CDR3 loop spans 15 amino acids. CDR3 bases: TGCAGTGCTACCACGGGGGGGGCTGACCAAGAGACCCAGTACTTC. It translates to CSATTGGADQETQYF.